The sample holds many counts of the clone carrying this T cell receptor (beta chain). Per the study methods: Reference gene primer amplification gave nucleated cell count estimates. Method: immunoSEQ multiplex PCR; TCRdb's copy keeps in-frame clones and lacks some. The DNA was the basis for D and trimming; V, J and clone size are from that table. The data show 300,000 or so clones, about 90% seen once. The sample belongs to a study of blood T cell repertoires in COVID-19. Study-level information: Sample material is recorded as cDNA or gDNA derived from T cells, B-cell-depleted T cells, or PBMCs.

The study counted Cohort 3 donors as recovered given two negative PCRs, clearance, or symptom resolution. Trimming removed 4 bases at V and 1 base at J, with 14 bases between. This CDR3 comprises 16 residues. Germline values: CDR1 SGDLS, CDR2 YYNGEE. The sequence derives from a woman aged 25 to 39 who had recovered from COVID-19. The rearrangement uses TRBV9 and TRBJ1-4, with D possibly being TRBD1 (5 bases). The sequenced sample consisted of PBMCs or T cells enriched from blood (not recorded which). The CDR3 loop is CASSITDSLTNEKLFF. DNA for the CDR3: TGTGCCAGCAGCATCACAGACAGCTTAACTAATGAAAAACTGTTTTTT. Full variable domain (outside the CDR3, taken from reference TRBV9 and TRBJ1-4): DSGVTQTPKHLITATGQRVTLRCSPRSGDLSVYWYQQSLDQGLQFLIQYYNGEERAKGNILERFSAQQFPDLHSELNLSSLELGDSALYFCASSITDSLTNEKLFFGSGTQLSVL.